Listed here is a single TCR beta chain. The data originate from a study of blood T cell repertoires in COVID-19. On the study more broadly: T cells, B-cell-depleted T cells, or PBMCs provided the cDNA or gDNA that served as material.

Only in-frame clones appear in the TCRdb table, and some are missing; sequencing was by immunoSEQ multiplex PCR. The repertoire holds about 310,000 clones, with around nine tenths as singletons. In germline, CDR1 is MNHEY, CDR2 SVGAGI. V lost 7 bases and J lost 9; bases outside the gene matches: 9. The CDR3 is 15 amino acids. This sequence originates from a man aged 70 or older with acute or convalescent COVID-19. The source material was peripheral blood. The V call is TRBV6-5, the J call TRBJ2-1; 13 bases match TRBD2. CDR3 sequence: CASIRTSGSPSEQFF. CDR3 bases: TGTGCCAGCATTCGGACTAGCGGGAGTCCTAGTGAGCAGTTCTTC.